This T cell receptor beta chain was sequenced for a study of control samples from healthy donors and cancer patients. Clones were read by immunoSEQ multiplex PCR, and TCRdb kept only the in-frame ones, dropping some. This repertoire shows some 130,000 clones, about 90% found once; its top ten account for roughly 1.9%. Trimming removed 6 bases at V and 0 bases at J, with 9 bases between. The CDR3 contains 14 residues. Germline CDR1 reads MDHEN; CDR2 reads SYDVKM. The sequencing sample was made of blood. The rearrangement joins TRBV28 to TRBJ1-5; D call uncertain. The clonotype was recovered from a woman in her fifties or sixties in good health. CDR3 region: CASSPWNSNQPQHF. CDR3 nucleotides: TGTGCCAGCAGCCCTTGGAATAGCAATCAGCCCCAGCATTTT.